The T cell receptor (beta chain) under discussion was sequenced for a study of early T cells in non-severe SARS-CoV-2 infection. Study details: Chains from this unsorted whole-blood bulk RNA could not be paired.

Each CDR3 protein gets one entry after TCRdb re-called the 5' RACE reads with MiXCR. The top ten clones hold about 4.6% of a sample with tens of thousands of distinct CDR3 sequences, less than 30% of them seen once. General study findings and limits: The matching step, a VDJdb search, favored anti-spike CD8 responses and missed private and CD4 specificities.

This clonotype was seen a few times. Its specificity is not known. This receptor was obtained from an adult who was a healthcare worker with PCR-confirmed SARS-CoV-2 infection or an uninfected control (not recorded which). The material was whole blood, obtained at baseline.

The CDR3 loop reads CASRILGGTYNEQFF. In DNA form, the CDR3 reads TGTGCCAGCAGGATCCTAGGGGGGACCTACAATGAGCAGTTCTTC. This chain links TRBV2 with TRBJ2-1; D assignment may be TRBD1 or TRBD2 (6 bases each). The CDR3 totals 15 residues. V was cut by 6 bases and J by 2 bases, with 14 bases left in between. CDR1 is SNHLY and CDR2 is FYNNEI in the germline V gene. Filled out from reference TRBV2 and TRBJ2-1, the complete variable domain reads EPEVTQTPSHQVTQMGQEVILRCVPISNHLYFYWYRQILGQKVEFLVSFYNNEISEKSEIFDDQFSVERPDGSNFTLKIRSTKLEDSAMYFCASRILGGTYNEQFFGPGTRLTVL.